This T cell receptor beta chain is from a study of CXCR3-negative and CXCR3-positive naive CD8 T cells. Study-wide results and caveats: Naive cells with CXCR3 showed TRB CDR3s that were more hydrophobic than those in CXCR3-negative naive cells. Naive CXCR3-negative cells resembled naive CXCR3-positive cells in TRBV-TRBJ usage; memory cells differed. Similarly elevated diversity marked both naive subsets, with memory CD8+ cells showing far lower diversity.

Comment on this clonotype: What it binds is not known.

CDR3 size: 15 residues. Germline V gene lookup returns CDR1 MNHEY and CDR2 SVGEGT. Researchers prepared the TRB cDNA libraries using 5' RACE with UMI labels. TCRdb reprocessed the 5' RACE reads and reports one entry per CDR3 protein, with no DNA. The table gives some 130,000 distinct CDR3 sequences; the top ten clones make up 0.29% of it. The sequencing input was naive CXCR3- CD8+ T cells from blood. The subset: CD45RO-CCR7+CD27+CD95- naive CD8+ T cells lacking CXCR3 (TNR3-). The origin of this receptor is a human donor in good health. Some clones in this sample may be carry-over from other donors' samples. The gene calls are TRBV6-2 or TRBV6-3 and TRBJ2-7; the D call of TRBD1 rests on TCRdb alone, since no DNA is present to check it. This CDR3 is CASSLAGTGYYEQYF.